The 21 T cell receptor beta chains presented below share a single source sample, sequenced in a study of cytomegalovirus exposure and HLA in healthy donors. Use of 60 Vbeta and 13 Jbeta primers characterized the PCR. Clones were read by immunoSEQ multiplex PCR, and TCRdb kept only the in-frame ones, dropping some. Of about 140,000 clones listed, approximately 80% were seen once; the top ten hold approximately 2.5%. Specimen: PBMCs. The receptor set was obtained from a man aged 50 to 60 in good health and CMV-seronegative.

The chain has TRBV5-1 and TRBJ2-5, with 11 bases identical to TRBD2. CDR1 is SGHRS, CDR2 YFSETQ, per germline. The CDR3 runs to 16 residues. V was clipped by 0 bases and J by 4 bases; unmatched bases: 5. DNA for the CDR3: TGCGCCAGCAGCTTGGTAGCGGGGGGGCAAGGAGAGACCCAGTACTTC. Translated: CASSLVAGGQGETQYF.

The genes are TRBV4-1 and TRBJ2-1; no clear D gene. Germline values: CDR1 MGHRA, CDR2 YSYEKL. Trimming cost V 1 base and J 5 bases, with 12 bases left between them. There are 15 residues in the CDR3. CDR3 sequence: CASSQGGYGDNEQFF. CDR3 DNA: TGCGCCAGCAGCCAAGGTGGTTACGGAGACAATGAGCAGTTCTTC.

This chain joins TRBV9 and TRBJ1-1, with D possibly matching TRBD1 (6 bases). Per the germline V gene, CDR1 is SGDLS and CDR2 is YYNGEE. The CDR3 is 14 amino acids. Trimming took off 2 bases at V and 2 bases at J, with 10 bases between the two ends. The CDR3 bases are TGTGCCAGCAGCGTCCGGACAGAAAACACTGAAGCTTTCTTT. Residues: CASSVRTENTEAFF.

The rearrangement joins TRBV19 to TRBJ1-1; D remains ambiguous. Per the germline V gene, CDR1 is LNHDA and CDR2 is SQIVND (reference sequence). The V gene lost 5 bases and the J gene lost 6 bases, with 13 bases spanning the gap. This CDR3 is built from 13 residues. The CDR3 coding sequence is TGTGCCAGTAGTTCAACGCTGGGAGCTGAAGCTTTCTTT. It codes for CASSSTLGAEAFF. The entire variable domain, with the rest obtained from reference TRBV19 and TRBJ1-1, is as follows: DGGITQSPKYLFRKEGQNVTLSCEQNLNHDAMYWYRQDPGQGLRLIYYSQIVNDFQKGDIAEGYSVSREKKESFPLTVTSAQKNPTAFYLCASSSTLGAEAFFGQGTRLTVV.

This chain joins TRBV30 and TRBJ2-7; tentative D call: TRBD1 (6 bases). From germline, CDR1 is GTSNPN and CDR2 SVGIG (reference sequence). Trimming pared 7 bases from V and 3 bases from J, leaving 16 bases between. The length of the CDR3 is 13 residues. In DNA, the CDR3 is TGTGCCTTCTCCAAAGACAGGAACTACGAGCAGTACTTC. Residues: CAFSKDRNYEQYF. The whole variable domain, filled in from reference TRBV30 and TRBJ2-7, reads SQTIHQWPATLVQPVGSPLSLECTVEGTSNPNLYWYRQAAGRGLQLLFYSVGIGQISSEVPQNLSASRPQDRQFILSSKKLLLSDSGFYLCAFSKDRNYEQYFGPGTRLTVT.

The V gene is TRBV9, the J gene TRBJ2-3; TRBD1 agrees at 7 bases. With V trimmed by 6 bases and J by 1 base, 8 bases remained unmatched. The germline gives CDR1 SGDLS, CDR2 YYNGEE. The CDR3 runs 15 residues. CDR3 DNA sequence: TGTGCCAGCACCCGAGGGGGCTTCCGCACAGATACGCAGTATTTT. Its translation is CASTRGGFRTDTQYF.

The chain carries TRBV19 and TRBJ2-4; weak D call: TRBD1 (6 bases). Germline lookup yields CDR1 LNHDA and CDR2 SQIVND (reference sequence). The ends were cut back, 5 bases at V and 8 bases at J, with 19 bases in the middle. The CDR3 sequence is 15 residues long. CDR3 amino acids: CASSFKQGFEDIQYF. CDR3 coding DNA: TGTGCCAGTAGTTTCAAACAGGGTTTTGAGGACATTCAGTACTTC.

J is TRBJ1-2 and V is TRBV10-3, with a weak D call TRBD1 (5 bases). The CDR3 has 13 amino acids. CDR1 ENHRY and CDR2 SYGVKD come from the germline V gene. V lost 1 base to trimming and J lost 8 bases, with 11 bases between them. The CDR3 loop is CAISELRGRGYTF. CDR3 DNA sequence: TGTGCCATCAGTGAGTTAAGGGGCCGGGGCTACACCTTC.

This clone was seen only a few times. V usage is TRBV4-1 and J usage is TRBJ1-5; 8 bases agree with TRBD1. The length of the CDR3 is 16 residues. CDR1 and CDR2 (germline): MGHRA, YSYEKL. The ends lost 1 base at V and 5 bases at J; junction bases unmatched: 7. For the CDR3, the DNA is TGCGCCAGCAGCCAAGGTGGGGGACAGGCTCATCAGCCCCAGCATTTT. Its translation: CASSQGGGQAHQPQHF.

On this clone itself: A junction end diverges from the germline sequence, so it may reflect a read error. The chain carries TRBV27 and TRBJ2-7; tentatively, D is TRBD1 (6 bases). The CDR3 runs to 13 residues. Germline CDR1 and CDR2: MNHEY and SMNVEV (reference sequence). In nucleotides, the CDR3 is TGTGCCAGCAGACGAGGGGACACCGGGACAAGATTCTTC. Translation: CASRRGDTGTRFF.

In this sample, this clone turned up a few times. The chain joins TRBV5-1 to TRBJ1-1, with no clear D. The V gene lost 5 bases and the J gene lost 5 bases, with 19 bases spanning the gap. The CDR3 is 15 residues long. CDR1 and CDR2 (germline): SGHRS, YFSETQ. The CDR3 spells CASRVEAQRGTEAFF. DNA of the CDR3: TGCGCCAGCAGGGTTGAGGCCCAGAGAGGAACTGAAGCTTTCTTT.

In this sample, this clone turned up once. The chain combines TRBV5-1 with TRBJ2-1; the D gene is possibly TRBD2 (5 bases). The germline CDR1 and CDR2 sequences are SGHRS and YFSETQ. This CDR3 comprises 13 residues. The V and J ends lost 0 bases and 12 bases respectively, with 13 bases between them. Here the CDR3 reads CASSLATGWGQFF. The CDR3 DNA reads TGCGCCAGCAGCTTGGCAACGGGATGGGGGCAGTTCTTC.

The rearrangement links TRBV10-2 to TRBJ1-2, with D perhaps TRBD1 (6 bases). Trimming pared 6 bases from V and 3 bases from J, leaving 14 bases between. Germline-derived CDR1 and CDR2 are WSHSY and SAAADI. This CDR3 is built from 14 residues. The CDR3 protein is CASRNQGTDYGYTF. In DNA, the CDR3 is TGCGCCAGCAGAAACCAGGGGACGGACTATGGCTACACCTTC.

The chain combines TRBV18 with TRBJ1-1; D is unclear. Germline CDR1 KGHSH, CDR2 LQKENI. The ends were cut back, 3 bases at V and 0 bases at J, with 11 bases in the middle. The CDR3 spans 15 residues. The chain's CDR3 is CASSPAGAMNTEAFF. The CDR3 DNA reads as TGTGCCAGCTCACCCGCGGGCGCAATGAACACTGAAGCTTTCTTT.

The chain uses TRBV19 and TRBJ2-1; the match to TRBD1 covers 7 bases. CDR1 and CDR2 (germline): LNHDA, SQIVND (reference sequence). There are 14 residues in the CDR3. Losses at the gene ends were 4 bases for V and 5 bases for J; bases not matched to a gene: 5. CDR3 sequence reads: CASSKTGVNNEQFF. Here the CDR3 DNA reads TGTGCCAGTAGTAAAACAGGGGTGAACAATGAGCAGTTCTTC.

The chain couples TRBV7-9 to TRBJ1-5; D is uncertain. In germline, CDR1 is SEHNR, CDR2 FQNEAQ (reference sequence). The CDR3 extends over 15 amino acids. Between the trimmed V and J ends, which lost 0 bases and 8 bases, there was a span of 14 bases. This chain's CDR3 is CASSLAGGGPEPQHF. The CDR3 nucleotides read TGTGCCAGCAGCTTAGCTGGTGGAGGGCCGGAGCCCCAGCATTTT.

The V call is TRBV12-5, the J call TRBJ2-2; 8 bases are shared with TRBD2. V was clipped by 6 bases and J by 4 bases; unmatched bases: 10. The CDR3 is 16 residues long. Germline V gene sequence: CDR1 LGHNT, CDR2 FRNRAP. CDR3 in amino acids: CASGSGTRGTTGELFF. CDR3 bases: TGTGCTAGTGGCTCCGGGACTAGAGGGACCACCGGGGAGCTGTTTTTT.

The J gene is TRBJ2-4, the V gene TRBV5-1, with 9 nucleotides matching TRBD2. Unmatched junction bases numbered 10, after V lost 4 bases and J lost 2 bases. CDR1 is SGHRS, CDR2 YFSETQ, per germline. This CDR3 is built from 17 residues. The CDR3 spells CASSGPGLALSKNIQYF. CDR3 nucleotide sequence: TGCGCCAGCAGCGGACCGGGACTAGCACTCTCCAAAAACATTCAGTACTTC.

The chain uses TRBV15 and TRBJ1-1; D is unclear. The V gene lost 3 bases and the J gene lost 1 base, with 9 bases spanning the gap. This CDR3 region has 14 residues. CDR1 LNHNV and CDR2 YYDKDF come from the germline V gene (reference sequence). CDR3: CATSRSVANTEAFF. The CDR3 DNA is TGTGCCACCAGCAGGTCAGTAGCGAACACTGAAGCTTTCTTT.

CDR3 protein: CASSSVAGATDTQYF. The CDR3 nucleotides are TGTGCCAGCAGCTCCGTAGCGGGGGCCACAGATACGCAGTATTTT. V and J are TRBV7-2 and TRBJ2-3; TRBD2 agrees at 9 bases. The CDR3 has 15 residues. Germline CDR1 reads SGHTA; CDR2 reads FQGNSA. The ends lost 4 bases at V and 2 bases at J; junction bases unmatched: 4.

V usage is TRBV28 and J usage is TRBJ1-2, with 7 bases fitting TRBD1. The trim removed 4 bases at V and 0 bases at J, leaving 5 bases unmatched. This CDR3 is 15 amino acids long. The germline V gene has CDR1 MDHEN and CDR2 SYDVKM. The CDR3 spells CASSSTGEANYGYTF. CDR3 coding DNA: TGTGCCAGCAGTTCCACAGGGGAAGCTAACTATGGCTACACCTTC.